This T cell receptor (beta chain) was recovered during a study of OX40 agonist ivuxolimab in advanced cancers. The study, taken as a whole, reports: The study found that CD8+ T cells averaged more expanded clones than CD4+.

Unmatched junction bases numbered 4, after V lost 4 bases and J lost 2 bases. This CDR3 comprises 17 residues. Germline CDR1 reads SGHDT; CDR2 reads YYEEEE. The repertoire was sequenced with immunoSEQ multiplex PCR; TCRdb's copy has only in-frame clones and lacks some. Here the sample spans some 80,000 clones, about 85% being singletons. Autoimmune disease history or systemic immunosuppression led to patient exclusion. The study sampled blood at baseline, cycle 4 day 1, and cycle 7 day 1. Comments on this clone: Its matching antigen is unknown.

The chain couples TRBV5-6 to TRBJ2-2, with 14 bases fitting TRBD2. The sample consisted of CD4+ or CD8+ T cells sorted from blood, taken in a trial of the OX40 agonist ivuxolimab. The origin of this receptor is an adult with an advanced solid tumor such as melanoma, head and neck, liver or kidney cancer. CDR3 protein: CASSGLAGGQNTGELFF. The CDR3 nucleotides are TGTGCCAGCAGCGGACTAGCGGGGGGCCAAAACACCGGGGAGCTGTTTTTT.